This TCR beta chain comes out of a study of T cell responses to AZD1222 COVID-19 vaccine. TCRdb's table, derived via immunoSEQ multiplex PCR, lists solely in-frame clones and lacks some. Of 66,000 or so clones detected, roughly nine tenths appear once; the ten largest clones hold 17%. The sample was peripheral blood, taken on day 0 of AZD1222 vaccination. The TCR originated in an adult in good health.

The CDR3: CASSLTVYGYTF. The CDR3 DNA reads TGTGCCAGCAGTTTGACAGTCTATGGCTACACCTTC. The genes are TRBV6-2 or TRBV6-3 and TRBJ1-2, with D perhaps matching TRBD1 (5 bases). Looked up from germline, CDR1 is MNHEY and CDR2 is SVGEGT. Deletions cut 4 bases from V and 4 bases from J, with 7 bases between. The CDR3 has 12 residues.